The clone carrying this TCR beta chain was observed once. The antigen remains undetermined. Trimming took 5 bases from V and 3 from J, leaving 14 bases between them. CDR1 LNHDA and CDR2 SQIVND come from the germline V gene (reference sequence). This CDR3 is built from 14 residues. This entry is derived from a study of T cell responses to AZD1222 COVID-19 vaccine. Study-level points and caveats: Researchers took repertoire samples only after the peak T cell response had come. Distributed over spike, vaccine-associated CD4 TCRs predominated at 160-218 and 743-854. White British ancestry dominated among donors, who included more females, and clonal diversity was possibly underestimated.

Method: immunoSEQ multiplex PCR; TCRdb's copy keeps in-frame clones and lacks some. The sample comprises fewer than 150,000 clones, over 75% of which are singletons, and approximately 4.5% rests with the top ten. Sequences were derived from peripheral blood, sampled on day 0 of AZD1222 vaccination. This TCR was recovered from an adult in good health. The chain uses TRBV19 and TRBJ2-7; D perhaps matches TRBD2 (5 bases). For the CDR3, the DNA is TGTGCCAGTAGTTTTGGGGTAGGGAGCTACGAGCAGTACTTC. This sequence encodes CASSFGVGSYEQYF.